A selection of T cell receptor beta chains follows, all from one sample in a study of T-cell reconstitution after alpha-beta-depleted transplantation in children. One entry per CDR3 protein results from TCRdb running MiXCR on the PCR reads. This sample has hundreds of thousands of distinct CDR3 sequences, with 15% to 20% found just once. Here the sequenced sample was PBMCs, mostly from graft donor cells, taken 360 days after TCRalphabeta/CD19-depleted stem cell transplant. The receptors come from a boy less than two years old who had a stem cell transplant for Wiskott-Aldrich syndrome, so the T cells may come from the graft donor. CDR3s include the opening cysteine and the closing phenylalanine or tryptophan. D genes are given only for firm matches. Clone size is shown for a subset of rows, as once, few, many or a class of expanded clone.

V gene	CDR3 length	J gene	D gene	clone size	CDR3 protein	CDR3 DNA
TRBV5-1	14	TRBJ1-4	.	.	CASRWSPTNEKLFF	TGCGCCAGCAGGTGGAGCCCAACTAATGAAAAACTGTTTTTT
TRBV20-1	14	TRBJ1-5	TRBD1	.	CSARATGGNQPQHF	TGCAGTGCTAGAGCGACAGGGGGCAATCAGCCCCAGCATTTT
TRBV7-9	16	TRBJ2-3	TRBD2	.	CASSLSASGGTDTQYF	TGTGCCAGCAGCTTATCCGCTAGCGGGGGCACAGATACGCAGTATTTT
TRBV20-1	14	TRBJ2-1	.	.	CSANPGPISGRQFF	TGCAGTGCTAATCCCGGTCCGATTAGCGGCCGGCAGTTCTTC
TRBV24-1	13	TRBJ2-7	.	.	CATSDLSRGQQYF	TGTGCCACCAGTGACCTCAGCCGGGGCCAGCAGTACTTC
TRBV7-8	13	TRBJ2-3	.	.	CASSLEGGGTQYF	TGTGCCAGCAGCTTAGAGGGGGGAGGTACGCAGTATTTT
TRBV6-2/TRBV6-3	13	TRBJ2-1	.	few	CASLEAVYNEQFF	TGTGCCAGCCTAGAGGCGGTGTACAATGAGCAGTTCTTC
TRBV12-3/TRBV12-4	14	TRBJ2-1	.	few	CASSLGQDYNEQFF	TGTGCCAGCAGTTTAGGGCAGGACTACAATGAGCAGTTCTTC
TRBV20-1	13	TRBJ1-5	.	.	CSAGPPGNQPQHF	TGCAGTGCGGGACCCCCGGGCAATCAGCCCCAGCATTTT
TRBV11-3	15	TRBJ2-2	TRBD2	.	CASSFSGAGTGELFF	TGTGCCAGCAGCTTCTCGGGAGCGGGAACCGGGGAGCTGTTTTTT
TRBV7-9	15	TRBJ2-7	.	few	CASSFLGDSNYEQYF	TGTGCCAGCAGCTTTTTGGGGGACTCCAACTACGAGCAGTACTTC
TRBV12-3/TRBV12-4	13	TRBJ2-7	.	.	CASSLALAGEQYF	TGTGCCAGCAGTTTAGCGTTGGCGGGAGAGCAGTACTTC
TRBV2	15	TRBJ2-5	.	few	CASRRRGTNKETQYF	TGTGCCAGCAGGCGAAGAGGGACAAATAAAGAGACCCAGTACTTC
TRBV6-5	14	TRBJ2-7	TRBD1	few	CASRSSTGLWEQYF	TGTGCCAGCAGGTCTTCGACAGGGTTGTGGGAGCAGTACTTC
TRBV10-2	17	TRBJ2-3	TRBD1	.	CASSEPRGQRIGDTQYF	TGCGCCAGCAGTGAGCCTCGGGGACAGCGAATTGGAGATACGCAGTATTTT
TRBV7-9	13	TRBJ2-7	.	.	CASSPRGAWEQYF	TGTGCCAGCAGCCCACGGGGGGCGTGGGAGCAGTACTTC
TRBV12-3/TRBV12-4	13	TRBJ2-2	.	many	CASTQQGTGELFF	TGTGCCAGCACCCAACAGGGCACCGGGGAGCTGTTTTTT
TRBV18	17	TRBJ2-5	.	few	CASSPRIGGRSGETQYF	TGTGCCAGCTCACCACGGATCGGAGGGCGGTCCGGAGAGACCCAGTACTTC
TRBV11-2	12	TRBJ2-1	TRBD2	many	CASSSSGGEQFF	TGTGCCAGCAGCTCAAGCGGGGGTGAGCAGTTCTTC
TRBV6-5	15	TRBJ2-1	.	few	CASSYSRSGAAEQFF	TGTGCCAGCAGTTACTCAAGGTCAGGGGCCGCTGAGCAGTTCTTC
TRBV5-1	13	TRBJ2-1	.	.	CASSLGAAREQFF	TGCGCCAGCAGCTTGGGGGCGGCTAGGGAGCAGTTCTTC
TRBV20-1	18	TRBJ2-1	TRBD2	.	CSALRTSTKSNTANEQFF	TGCAGTGCCCTAAGGACTAGCACAAAATCCAATACGGCCAATGAGCAGTTCTTC
TRBV7-2	16	TRBJ2-3	TRBD2	few	CASSVSSGRSGDTQYF	TGTGCCAGCAGCGTGTCTAGCGGCCGCTCGGGAGATACGCAGTATTTT
TRBV29-1	11	TRBJ2-5	.	.	CSVDSGRTQYF	TGCAGCGTTGACTCGGGGAGGACCCAGTACTTC
TRBV10-3	12	TRBJ2-1	.	few	CAISESSNEQFF	TGTGCCATCAGTGAGTCTAGTAATGAGCAGTTCTTC
TRBV7-9	13	TRBJ2-5	.	few	CASSFGQTKTQYF	TGTGCCAGCAGCTTCGGACAGACAAAGACCCAGTACTTC
TRBV20-1	14	TRBJ2-1	.	few	CSAREGGSYNEQFF	TGCAGTGCTAGAGAGGGTGGTTCCTACAATGAGCAGTTCTTC
TRBV29-1	12	TRBJ2-1	.	.	CSWKRTDNEQFF	TGCAGCTGGAAAAGGACTGACAATGAGCAGTTCTTC
TRBV5-1	16	TRBJ2-3	.	.	CASSLPGARGTDTQYF	TGCGCCAGCAGCTTGCCTGGGGCGCGGGGAACAGATACGCAGTATTTT